Below are 22 T cell receptor beta chains sequenced from a single sample in a study of blood T cell repertoires in COVID-19. Profiling relied on immunoSEQ multiplex PCR, and the TCRdb table lists in-frame clones only, not all of them. The table includes about 350,000 clones, around 90% detected once. Material for sequencing was peripheral blood. The receptors derive from a woman aged 60-75 years with COVID-19, enrolled during active disease.

There are a few counts of this clone. The chain couples TRBV10-3 to TRBJ1-2; D is possibly TRBD1 (5 bases). There are 13 residues in the CDR3. CDR1 and CDR2 (germline): ENHRY, SYGVKD. V was trimmed by 4 bases and J by 2 bases, leaving 8 bases between them. The CDR3 nucleotides are TGTGCCATCAGTGGACAGATGAACTATGGCTACACCTTC. Amino acids: CAISGQMNYGYTF.

This clone was counted only a few times. The chain recombines TRBV6-6 with TRBJ2-1; 8 bases are a match to TRBD2. The J segment lost 4 bases and the V segment lost 5 bases, leaving 16 bases of the junction unmatched. Germline V CDR1 and CDR2: MNHNY, SVGAGI (reference sequence). The length of the CDR3 is 18 residues. The CDR3 region is CASSPPSLPSGLYNEQFF. CDR3 DNA: TGTGCCAGCAGTCCTCCCTCTCTGCCTAGCGGGTTATACAATGAGCAGTTCTTC.

This clone was seen just once. The V call is TRBV5-1, the J call TRBJ1-4, with 8 bases fitting TRBD1. Trimming took 4 bases from V and 6 from J; bases not matched to a gene: 8. The CDR3 sequence is 15 residues long. Germline CDR1 SGHRS, CDR2 YFSETQ. CDR3 residues: CASSAQGATDEKLFF. For the CDR3, the DNA is TGCGCCAGCAGCGCCCAGGGGGCAACGGATGAAAAACTGTTTTTT. The full variable domain, its missing parts supplied by reference TRBV5-1 and TRBJ1-4, is KAGVTQTPRYLIKTRGQQVTLSCSPISGHRSVSWYQQTPGQGLQFLFEYFSETQRNKGNFPGRFSGRQFSNSRSEMNVSTLELGDSALYLCASSAQGATDEKLFFGSGTQLSVL.

The rearrangement links TRBV5-4 to TRBJ1-1; 9 bases agree with TRBD1. The germline V gene has CDR1 SGHNT and CDR2 YYREEE (reference sequence). The CDR3 covers 14 residues. V dropped 5 bases and J dropped 1; count of bases not matched to a gene: 3. CDR3 nucleotide sequence: TGTGCCAGCAGGGACAGGGGACGGAACACTGAAGCTTTCTTT. Protein sequence: CASRDRGRNTEAFF.

The chain recombines TRBV28 with TRBJ1-2; tentative D call: TRBD1 (6 bases). Trimming shortened V by 5 bases and J by 6 bases, and 16 bases separated the two germline ends. The CDR3 contains 14 residues. Germline assignment: CDR1 MDHEN and CDR2 SYDVKM. The DNA for the CDR3 is TGTGCCAGCAGTATCCCAGGGGATCCGGATGGCTACACCTTC. Translation gives CASSIPGDPDGYTF.

Only one count was recorded for this clone. The chain recombines TRBV30 with TRBJ1-3, with a possible D match to TRBD1 (5 bases). The V gene lost 1 base and the J gene lost 4 bases, with 11 bases spanning the gap. Looked up from germline, CDR1 is GTSNPN and CDR2 is SVGIG (reference sequence). CDR3 length equals 14 residues. The CDR3 DNA reads as TGTGCCTGGAGTGGGCTCAGACAGGGAAACACCATATATTTT. Protein product: CAWSGLRQGNTIYF.

The J gene is TRBJ1-1, the V gene TRBV5-1; D gene ambiguous. The CDR3 has 14 residues. Trimming took off 0 bases at V and 3 bases at J, with 9 bases between the two ends. The germline V gene has CDR1 SGHRS and CDR2 YFSETQ. CDR3 loop: CASSLADVDTEAFF. The CDR3 nucleotides are TGCGCCAGCAGCTTGGCAGATGTGGACACTGAAGCTTTCTTT.

This clone was recorded once. This rearrangement joins TRBV28 to TRBJ1-1; weak D call: TRBD1 (5 bases). V was cut by 8 bases and J by 3 bases, with 10 bases left in between. This CDR3 comprises 12 residues. Germline V CDR1 and CDR2: MDHEN, SYDVKM. CDR3 residues: CASDDSHTEAFF. In nucleotides, the CDR3 is TGTGCCAGCGACGACAGTCACACTGAAGCTTTCTTT.

The chain is built from TRBV19 and TRBJ1-3; 8 bases align to TRBD1. The CDR3 contains 16 residues. V dropped 3 bases and J dropped 0; count of bases not matched to a gene: 4. The germline V gene encodes CDR1 LNHDA and CDR2 SQIVND (reference sequence). In nucleotides, the CDR3 is TGTGCCAGTAGTATCGGGGGGACAGGCTCTGGAAACACCATATATTTT. Residues: CASSIGGTGSGNTIYF.

The V and J genes are TRBV4-1 and TRBJ2-7; the D gene is possibly TRBD1 (6 bases). Between the trimmed V and J ends, which lost 3 bases and 5 bases, there was a span of 20 bases. This CDR3 has 16 residues. Germline V gene sequence: CDR1 MGHRA, CDR2 YSYEKL. In DNA, the CDR3 is TGCGCCAGCAGCCAGGGGGCCGGGGCTTTCCCCCACGAGCAGTACTTC. It yields the protein CASSQGAGAFPHEQYF.

V usage is TRBV30 and J usage is TRBJ1-1; D may be TRBD1 (6 bases). From germline, CDR1 is GTSNPN and CDR2 SVGIG (reference sequence). This CDR3 comprises 13 residues. Trimming removed 0 bases from V and 4 bases from J, with 9 bases in between. The CDR3 spells CAWSVQGSTEAFF. The CDR3 DNA reads as TGTGCCTGGAGTGTACAGGGCAGCACTGAAGCTTTCTTT.

This clone was detected once. This chain links TRBV6-6 with TRBJ1-2, with 8 bases lining up with TRBD1. The V gene end was trimmed by 2 bases and the J gene end by 6 bases; junction bases not matched to a gene: 8. Germline lookup yields CDR1 MNHNY and CDR2 SVGAGI (reference sequence). This CDR3 is 15 amino acids long. DNA for the CDR3: TGTGCCAGCAGTTACGGAGGACAGGGAAGAAATGGCTACACCTTC. Its protein product is CASSYGGQGRNGYTF.

The chain links TRBV5-6 to TRBJ1-6; weak D call: TRBD1 (6 bases). V lost 5 bases and J 9 bases, leaving 15 bases between the germline ends. CDR1 and CDR2 from the germline V gene are SGHDT and YYEEEE. The CDR3 covers 14 residues. The CDR3 protein is CASSTQGLLSPLHF. In DNA form, the CDR3 reads TGTGCCAGCAGTACACAGGGATTGCTTTCACCCCTCCACTTT.

The chain couples TRBV19 to TRBJ2-5; weak D call: TRBD2 (6 bases). Trimming removed 1 base at V and 5 bases at J, with 14 bases between. Germline V gives CDR1 LNHDA, CDR2 SQIVND (reference sequence). CDR3 length: 15 residues. The CDR3 spells CASSIGRAPLETQYF. CDR3 nucleotides: TGTGCCAGTAGTATAGGGAGGGCACCCCTGGAGACCCAGTACTTC.

The chain carries TRBV5-5 and TRBJ1-3; TRBD1 aligns across 7 bases. CDR1 and CDR2 from the germline V gene are SGHKS and YYEKEE (reference sequence). After removal of 4 bases from V and 0 bases from J, the junction contained 4 bases not matched to a gene. This CDR3 is 15 amino acids long. CDR3 sequence reads: CASSPGQLSGNTIYF. The CDR3 DNA sequence: TGTGCCAGCAGCCCGGGACAGCTCTCTGGAAACACCATATATTTT.

The chain employs TRBV14 and TRBJ2-2, with 13 bases matching TRBD2. CDR3 length: 16 amino acids. V gave up 6 bases and J gave up 6 bases; unmatched junction bases: 7. The germline V gene has CDR1 SGHDN and CDR2 FVKESK. The CDR3 reads CASRRGLAGSSGELFF. Written as DNA, the CDR3 is TGTGCCAGCAGGCGGGGACTAGCGGGGTCCTCCGGGGAGCTGTTTTTT.

The genes are TRBV12-3 or TRBV12-4 and TRBJ1-6; tentative D call: TRBD1 (5 bases). Trimming removed 4 bases at V and 8 bases at J, with 9 bases between. The CDR3 has 13 residues. The CDR3 reads CASSSFRDSPLHF. The CDR3 nucleotides read TGTGCCAGCAGTTCTTTCAGGGATTCACCCCTCCACTTT.

The chain joins TRBV28 to TRBJ1-1; 7 bases agree with TRBD1. The CDR3 extends over 15 amino acids. Germline CDR1 and CDR2: MDHEN and SYDVKM. The junction had 8 bases not matched to a gene; V was cut back by 6 bases and J by 1 base. CDR3 sequence (DNA): TGTGCCAGCAGAAGAAGACAGGGCGGGAACACTGAAGCTTTCTTT. It translates to CASRRRQGGNTEAFF.

The chain recombines TRBV5-4 with TRBJ2-5; 7 nucleotides agree with TRBD1. The CDR3 spans 15 residues. Germline CDR1 reads SGHNT; CDR2 reads YYREEE (reference sequence). With 4 bases clipped from V and 5 bases from J, the junction kept 11 bases outside the gene matches. The CDR3 loop reads CASSPQQGRGETQYF. The CDR3, as DNA: TGTGCCAGCAGCCCTCAACAGGGGCGCGGGGAGACCCAGTACTTC.

The chain has TRBV5-1 and TRBJ2-6; 10 nucleotides line up with TRBD1. This CDR3 spans 18 amino acids. The V segment lost 3 bases and the J segment 2 bases; nucleotides outside the gene matches: 8. Germline lookup yields CDR1 SGHRS and CDR2 YFSETQ. The CDR3 here is CASSSFRDRGTGANVLTF. The CDR3 bases are TGCGCCAGCAGCTCATTCCGGGACAGGGGAACTGGGGCCAACGTCCTGACTTTC.

The chain couples TRBV7-9 to TRBJ1-1, with D perhaps TRBD1 (5 bases). The germline gives CDR1 SEHNR, CDR2 FQNEAQ (reference sequence). Between the trimmed V and J ends, which lost 5 bases and 2 bases, there was a span of 9 bases. CDR3 size: 13 residues. CDR3 region: CASSPGQNTEAFF. As DNA, the CDR3 is TGTGCCAGCAGCCCAGGACAAAACACTGAAGCTTTCTTT.

The chain links TRBV2 to TRBJ1-6; maybe TRBD1 (6 bases). Per germline, CDR1 SNHLY and CDR2 FYNNEI. Trimming removed 7 bases from V and 10 bases from J, with 17 bases in between. This CDR3 spans 14 amino acids. This chain's CDR3 is CASTLIQGNSPLHF. The CDR3 region has the DNA TGTGCCAGCACCCTAATACAGGGAAACTCACCCCTCCACTTT. The entire variable domain, with the rest obtained from reference TRBV2 and TRBJ1-6, is as follows: EPEVTQTPSHQVTQMGQEVILRCVPISNHLYFYWYRQILGQKVEFLVSFYNNEISEKSEIFDDQFSVERPDGSNFTLKIRSTKLEDSAMYFCASTLIQGNSPLHFGNGTRLTVT.